A single sample gave rise to the 12 T cell receptor beta chains below, sequenced in a study of T cell changes during pregnancy in multiple sclerosis (dated by TCRdb to 2018 to 2020). Library generation was performed with the immunoSEQ multiplex PCR assay. Sourced from immuneACCESS, this table was stored by TCRdb with only in-frame sequences that have V and J called. A share of the clones is absent; for the studies checked, an unresolved V gene accounts for under half, and the remainder has no known explanation. The sample has around 30,000 clones on record, around 93% of them singletons. The ten top clones hold about 0.45% of the sample. The input for sequencing was CD4+ T cells from peripheral blood mononuclear cells, taken after pregnancy. The receptors here all came from a female donor with multiple sclerosis, enrolled in a pregnancy study.

The J gene is TRBJ1-1, the V gene TRBV14; D is unresolved. Germline V gene lookup returns CDR1 SGHDN and CDR2 FVKESK. V was clipped by 1 base and J by 10 bases, with 7 bases between them. The CDR3 runs 11 residues. The CDR3 region is CASSQGAAAFF. The CDR3 coding sequence is TGTGCCAGCAGCCAAGGGGCTGCAGCTTTCTTT. Full variable domain (rest looked up from reference TRBV14 and TRBJ1-1): EAGVTQFPSHSVIEKGQTVTLRCDPISGHDNLYWYRRVMGKEIKFLLHFVKESKQDESGMPNNRFLAERTGGTYSTLKVQPAELEDSGVYFCASSQGAAAFFGQGTRLTVV.

This rearrangement joins TRBV10-3 to TRBJ1-5; maybe TRBD1 (6 bases). Deletions cut 4 bases from V and 0 bases from J, with 13 bases between. Germline V gene data show CDR1 as ENHRY and CDR2 as SYGVKD. The CDR3 is made up of 16 amino acids. The CDR3 protein is CAISGRSGDSNQPQHF. The CDR3 nucleotides read TGTGCCATCAGTGGCCGGTCAGGGGATAGCAATCAGCCCCAGCATTTT.

This clone was observed a single time. V usage is TRBV5-1 and J usage is TRBJ1-1, with D perhaps matching TRBD1 (5 bases). V was clipped by 4 bases and J by 0 bases, with 13 bases between them. CDR1 is SGHRS and CDR2 is YFSETQ in the germline V gene. The CDR3 length is 15 residues. For the CDR3, the DNA is TGCGCCAGCAGCGCCCGACAGAGTATGAACACTGAAGCTTTCTTT. Translating it yields CASSARQSMNTEAFF.

V and J are TRBV2 and TRBJ2-1; D call uncertain. Per the germline V gene, CDR1 is SNHLY and CDR2 is FYNNEI. This CDR3 has 14 amino acids. Trimming shortened V by 3 bases and J by 2 bases, and 8 bases separated the two germline ends. In nucleotides, the CDR3 is TGTGCCAGCAGTGATCCGGGTACCTACAATGAGCAGTTCTTC. It yields the protein CASSDPGTYNEQFF. Supplemented by reference TRBV2 and TRBJ2-1, the full variable domain reads EPEVTQTPSHQVTQMGQEVILRCVPISNHLYFYWYRQILGQKVEFLVSFYNNEISEKSEIFDDQFSVERPDGSNFTLKIRSTKLEDSAMYFCASSDPGTYNEQFFGPGTRLTVL.

The sample holds one count of this clone. This sequence joins TRBV5-1 and TRBJ2-5; D gene unclear. The CDR3 is 15 amino acids. Germline V CDR1 and CDR2: SGHRS, YFSETQ. The V end lost 1 base, the J end lost 1 base, and 11 bases lay between the germline ends. The CDR3 here is CASSLFTDLQETQYF. CDR3 nucleotides: TGCGCCAGCAGCTTGTTTACAGACCTCCAAGAGACCCAGTACTTC.

V gene TRBV19 combines with J gene TRBJ2-2; 7 nucleotides match TRBD1. The V segment lost 5 bases and the J segment 7 bases; nucleotides outside the gene matches: 7. Germline CDR1 and CDR2: LNHDA and SQIVND (reference sequence). CDR3 length: 14 amino acids. The CDR3 nucleotides read TGTGCCAGTAGTCGGGGACAGAGACTCGGGGAGCTGTTTTTT. Its translation is CASSRGQRLGELFF.

J is TRBJ1-1 and V is TRBV6-4; 8 nucleotides match TRBD1. Per germline, CDR1 MRHNA and CDR2 SNTAGT. With V trimmed by 5 bases and J by 3 bases, 2 bases remained unmatched. This CDR3 is built from 13 residues. The CDR3 protein is CASSLTGDTEAFF. The CDR3 coding sequence is TGTGCCAGCAGTTTGACAGGGGACACTGAAGCTTTCTTT.

The chain joins TRBV7-9 to TRBJ2-1; 10 bases agree with TRBD2. Germline trimming cut 5 bases from V and 7 bases from J; bases unmatched to any gene: 5. The CDR3 has 14 residues. From germline, CDR1 is SEHNR and CDR2 FQNEAQ (reference sequence). The CDR3 region is CASSLGLAVNEQFF. The CDR3 coding sequence is TGTGCCAGCAGCCTCGGACTAGCGGTTAATGAGCAGTTCTTC. The whole variable domain, remainder taken from reference TRBV7-9 and TRBJ2-1, is DTGVSQNPRHKITKRGQNVTFRCDPISEHNRLYWYRQTLGQGPEFLTYFQNEAQLEKSRLLSDRFSAERPKGSFSTLEIQRTEQGDSAMYLCASSLGLAVNEQFFGPGTRLTVL.

The chain employs TRBV7-6 and TRBJ2-7; tentative D call: TRBD2 (5 bases). From germline, CDR1 is SGHVS and CDR2 FNYEAQ. The CDR3 totals 15 residues. V was trimmed by 1 base and J by 2 bases, leaving 12 bases between them. CDR3 region: CASSLEDGGPYEQYF. The CDR3 DNA follows: TGTGCCAGCAGCTTAGAGGACGGAGGACCCTACGAGCAGTACTTC.

The chain combines TRBV9 with TRBJ2-1, with 8 positions matching TRBD2. The CDR3 has 16 amino acids. Unmatched junction bases numbered 10, after V lost 3 bases and J lost 5 bases. CDR1 and CDR2 (germline): SGDLS, YYNGEE. The CDR3 reads CASSAQLAVGHNEQFF. The CDR3 DNA is TGTGCCAGCAGCGCCCAACTAGCGGTCGGACACAATGAGCAGTTCTTC.

The chain has TRBV7-3 and TRBJ1-1, with a tentative D call TRBD1 (6 bases). The germline CDR1 and CDR2 sequences are SGHTA and FQGTGA. The CDR3 totals 14 residues. Trimming stripped 3 bases from V and 5 bases from J, with 13 bases between. The CDR3 reads CASSLMGARTEAFF. The CDR3 DNA is TGTGCCAGCAGCTTGATGGGGGCGAGGACTGAAGCTTTCTTT.

This chain joins TRBV7-9 and TRBJ1-3; maybe TRBD1 (5 bases). This CDR3 is built from 18 residues. Trimming took off 2 bases at V and 0 bases at J, with 17 bases between the two ends. The V gene's germline CDR1 is SEHNR and CDR2 FQNEAQ (reference sequence). CDR3 region: CASSLRMQEGFSGNTIYF. CDR3 bases: TGTGCCAGCAGCTTACGTATGCAGGAGGGGTTCTCTGGAAACACCATATATTTT.